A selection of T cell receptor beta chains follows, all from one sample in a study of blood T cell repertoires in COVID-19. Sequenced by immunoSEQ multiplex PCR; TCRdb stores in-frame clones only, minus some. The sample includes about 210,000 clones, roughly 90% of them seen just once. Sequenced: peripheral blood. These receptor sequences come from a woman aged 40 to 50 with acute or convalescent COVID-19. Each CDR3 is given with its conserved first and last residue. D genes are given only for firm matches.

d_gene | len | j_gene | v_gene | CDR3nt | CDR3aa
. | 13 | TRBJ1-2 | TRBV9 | TGTGCCAGCAGCGTAATGCAGAACTATGGCTACACCTTC | CASSVMQNYGYTF
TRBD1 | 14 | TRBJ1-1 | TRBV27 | TGTGCCAGCAGTTTATCCGACAGGGTCACTGAAGCTTTCTTT | CASSLSDRVTEAFF
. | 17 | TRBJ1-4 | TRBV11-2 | TGTGCCAGCAGGACCCCCGGGATCCGAGCAACTAATGAAAAACTGTTTTTT | CASRTPGIRATNEKLFF
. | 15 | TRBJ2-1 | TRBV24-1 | TGTGCCACCAGTGACACTACAGGTCCCTACAATGAGCAGTTCTTC | CATSDTTGPYNEQFF
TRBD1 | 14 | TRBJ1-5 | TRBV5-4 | TGTGCCAGCAGCTTCAGGGGGAGCAATCAGCCCCAGCATTTT | CASSFRGSNQPQHF
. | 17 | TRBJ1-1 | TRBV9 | TGTGCCAGCAGCGTAGGGCCGAGGCGTGGGGGGGACACTGAAGCTTTCTTT | CASSVGPRRGGDTEAFF
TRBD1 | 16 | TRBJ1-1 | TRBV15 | TGTGCCACCAGCAGAGGGAAGACAGGGAAGAACACTGAAGCTTTCTTT | CATSRGKTGKNTEAFF
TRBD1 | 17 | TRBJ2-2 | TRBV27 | TGTGCCAGCAGGCCGGGACAGGGGGCAGTGAGGGCCGGGGAGCTGTTTTTT | CASRPGQGAVRAGELFF
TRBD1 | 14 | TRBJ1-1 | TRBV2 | TGTGCCAGCAGGTTCGGGACAGGGAACACTGAAGCTTTCTTT | CASRFGTGNTEAFF
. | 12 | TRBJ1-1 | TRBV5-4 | TGTGCCAGCAGCTTGGAGAGGGTAGAGACTTTCTTT | CASSLERVETFF
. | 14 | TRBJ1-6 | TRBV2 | TGTGCCAGCAGTGGGGGCGCACCTAATTCACCCCTCCACTTT | CASSGGAPNSPLHF
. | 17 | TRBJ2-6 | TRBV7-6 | TGTGCCAGCAGCTTACTATTCGGGAGCTCTGGGGCCAACGTCCTGACTTTC | CASSLLFGSSGANVLTF